This record covers a single T cell receptor beta chain. Its antigen is not known. The record originates from a study of Ad26.COV2.S vaccination and SARS-CoV-2 variants. On the study more broadly: Doses of Ad26.COV2.S were injected into muscle once or twice, 56 days apart.

TCRdb's copy holds only in-frame clones and misses some; the assay was immunoSEQ multiplex PCR. The table records under 600,000 clones, roughly nine tenths of them present only once. Study outcomes and limitations: Using TCR breadth and depth analyses may have led to underestimated total T cell responses.

This CDR3 comprises 12 residues. V was shortened by 4 bases and J by 8 bases, with 9 bases between the two germline ends. The V gene's germline CDR1 is LGHDT and CDR2 YNNKEL (reference sequence). Treatment denoted: some 19 received Ad26.COV2.S at low or high dose, single or two shots; roughly five received placebo; per-sample allocation not given. Sampling was done on day 63 after the first vaccine or placebo injection. Sample: peripheral blood, taken in a trial of Ad26.COV2.S vaccine versus placebo. The chain links TRBV3-1 (or the pseudogene TRBV3-2) to TRBJ2-1; D not resolved. This clonotype originated in a person aged 18 to 59 who received the Ad26.COV2.S COVID-19 vaccine or a placebo. The CDR3 DNA reads as TGTGCCAGCAGCCTCGAGACTGATGAGCAGTTCTTC. It translates to CASSLETDEQFF.